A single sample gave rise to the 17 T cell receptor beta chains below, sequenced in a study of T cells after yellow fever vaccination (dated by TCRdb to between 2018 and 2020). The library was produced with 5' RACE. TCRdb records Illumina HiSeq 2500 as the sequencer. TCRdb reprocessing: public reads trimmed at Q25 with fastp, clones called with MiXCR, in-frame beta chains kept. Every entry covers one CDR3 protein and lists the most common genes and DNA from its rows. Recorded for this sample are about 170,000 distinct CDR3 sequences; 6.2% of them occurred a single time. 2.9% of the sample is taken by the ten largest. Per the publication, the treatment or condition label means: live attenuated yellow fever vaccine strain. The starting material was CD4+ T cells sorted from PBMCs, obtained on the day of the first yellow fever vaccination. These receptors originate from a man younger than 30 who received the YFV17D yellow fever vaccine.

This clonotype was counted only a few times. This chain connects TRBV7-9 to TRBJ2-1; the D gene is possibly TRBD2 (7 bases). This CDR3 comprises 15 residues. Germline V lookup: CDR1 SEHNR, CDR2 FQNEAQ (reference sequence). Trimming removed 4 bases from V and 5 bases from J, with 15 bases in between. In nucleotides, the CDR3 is TGTGCCAGCAGCTCAAGGGGGGGGGCGCACAATGAGCAGTTCTTC. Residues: CASSSRGGAHNEQFF.

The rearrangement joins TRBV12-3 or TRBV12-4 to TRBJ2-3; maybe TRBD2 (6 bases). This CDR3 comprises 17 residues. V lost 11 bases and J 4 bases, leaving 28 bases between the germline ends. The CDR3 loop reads CAFSFGGGVYTPDTQYF. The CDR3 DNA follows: TGTGCCTTCAGCTTCGGGGGTGGGGTGTATACCCCAGATACGCAGTATTTT.

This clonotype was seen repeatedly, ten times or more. The CDR3 sequence is CASSLASPGRRQFF. CDR3 nucleotides: TGTGCCAGCAGCTTAGCCTCCCCAGGGCGGCGGCAGTTCTTC. J is TRBJ2-1 and V is TRBV7-2; tentative D call: TRBD1 (5 bases). This CDR3 is built from 14 residues. Trimming stripped 0 bases from V and 12 bases from J, with 15 bases between. Germline V lookup: CDR1 SGHTA, CDR2 FQGNSA.

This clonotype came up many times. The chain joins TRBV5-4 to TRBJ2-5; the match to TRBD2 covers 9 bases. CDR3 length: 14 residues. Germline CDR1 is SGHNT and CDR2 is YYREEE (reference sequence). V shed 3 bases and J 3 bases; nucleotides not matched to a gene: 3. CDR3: CASSWRGGKETQYF. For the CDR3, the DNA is TGTGCCAGCAGCTGGCGGGGGGGAAAAGAGACCCAGTACTTC.

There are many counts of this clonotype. CDR3 coding DNA: TGCAGCGTTGATTTCATGAACACCGGGGAGCTGTTTTTT. Protein sequence: CSVDFMNTGELFF. This sequence joins TRBV29-1 and TRBJ2-2; no definite D call. Trimming left V 3 bases short and J 1 base short, with 6 bases between. The CDR3 has 13 amino acids. Germline CDR1 is SQVTM and CDR2 is ANQGSEA.

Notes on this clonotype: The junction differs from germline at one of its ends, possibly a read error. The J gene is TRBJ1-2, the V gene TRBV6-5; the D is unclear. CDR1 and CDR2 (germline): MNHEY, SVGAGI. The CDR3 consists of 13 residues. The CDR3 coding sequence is TGTGCCAGCAGTAACTCAAACGGGGATGGCTACACCTTC. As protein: CASSNSNGDGYTF.

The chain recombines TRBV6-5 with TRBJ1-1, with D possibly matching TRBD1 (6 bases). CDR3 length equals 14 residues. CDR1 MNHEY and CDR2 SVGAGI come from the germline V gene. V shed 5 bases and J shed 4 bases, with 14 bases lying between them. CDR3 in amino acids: CASSMAGAGTEAFF. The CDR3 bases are TGTGCCAGCAGTATGGCGGGGGCCGGCACTGAAGCTTTCTTT.

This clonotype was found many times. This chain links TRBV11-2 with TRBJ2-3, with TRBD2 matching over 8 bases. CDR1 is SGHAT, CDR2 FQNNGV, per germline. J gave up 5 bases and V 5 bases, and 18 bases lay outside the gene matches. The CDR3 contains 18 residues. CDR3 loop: CASSPLERLAGLGDTQYF. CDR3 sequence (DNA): TGTGCCAGCAGCCCCCTCGAGAGGCTAGCGGGCTTGGGAGATACGCAGTATTTT.

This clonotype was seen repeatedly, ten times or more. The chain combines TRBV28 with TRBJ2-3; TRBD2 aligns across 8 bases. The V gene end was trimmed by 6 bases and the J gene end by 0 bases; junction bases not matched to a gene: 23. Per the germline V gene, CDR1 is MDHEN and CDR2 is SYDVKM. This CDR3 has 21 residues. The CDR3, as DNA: TGTGCCAGCAGCTTTTGGGGAGTGGGGACTAGTCCGTTCAATAGCACAGATACGCAGTATTTT. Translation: CASSFWGVGTSPFNSTDTQYF.

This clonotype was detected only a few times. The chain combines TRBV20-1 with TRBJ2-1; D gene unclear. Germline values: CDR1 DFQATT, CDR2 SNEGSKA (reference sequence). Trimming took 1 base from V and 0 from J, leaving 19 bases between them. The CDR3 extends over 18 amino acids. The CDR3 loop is CSARAQILEPISYNEQFF. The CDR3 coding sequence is TGCAGTGCTAGAGCTCAGATTTTAGAACCGATCTCCTACAATGAGCAGTTCTTC.

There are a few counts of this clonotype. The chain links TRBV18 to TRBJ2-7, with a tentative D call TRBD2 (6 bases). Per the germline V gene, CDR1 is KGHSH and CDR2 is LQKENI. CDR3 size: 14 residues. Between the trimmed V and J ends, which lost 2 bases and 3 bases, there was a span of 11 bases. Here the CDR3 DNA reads TGTGCCAGCTCACCAGATCGGGAGTACTACGAGCAGTACTTC. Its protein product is CASSPDREYYEQYF.

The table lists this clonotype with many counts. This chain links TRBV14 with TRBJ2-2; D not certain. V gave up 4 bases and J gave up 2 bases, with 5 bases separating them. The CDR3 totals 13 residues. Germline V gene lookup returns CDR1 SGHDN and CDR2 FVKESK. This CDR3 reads CASSRANTGELFF. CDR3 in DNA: TGTGCCAGCAGCCGCGCCAACACCGGGGAGCTGTTTTTT.

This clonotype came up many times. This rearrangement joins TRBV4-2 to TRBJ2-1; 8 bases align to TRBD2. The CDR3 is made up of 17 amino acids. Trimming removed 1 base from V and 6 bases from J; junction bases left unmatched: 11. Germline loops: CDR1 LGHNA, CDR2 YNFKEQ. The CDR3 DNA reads TGTGCCAGCAGCCAAGTCCAAAACGGGGGGGCGGGCAATGAGCAGTTCTTC. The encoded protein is CASSQVQNGGAGNEQFF.

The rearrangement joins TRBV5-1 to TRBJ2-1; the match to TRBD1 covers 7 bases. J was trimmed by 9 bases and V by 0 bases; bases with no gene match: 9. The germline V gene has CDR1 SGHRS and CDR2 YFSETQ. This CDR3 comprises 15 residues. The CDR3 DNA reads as TGCGCCAGCAGCTTGGAGGAGGCAGGGGGTGGTGAGCAGTTCTTC. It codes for CASSLEEAGGGEQFF.

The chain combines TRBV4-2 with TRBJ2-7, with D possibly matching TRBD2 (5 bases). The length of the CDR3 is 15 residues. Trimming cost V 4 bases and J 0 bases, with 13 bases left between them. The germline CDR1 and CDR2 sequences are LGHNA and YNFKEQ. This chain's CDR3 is CASSPSLMSSYEQYF. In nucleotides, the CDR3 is TGTGCCAGCAGCCCTAGCTTAATGTCCTCCTACGAGCAGTACTTC.

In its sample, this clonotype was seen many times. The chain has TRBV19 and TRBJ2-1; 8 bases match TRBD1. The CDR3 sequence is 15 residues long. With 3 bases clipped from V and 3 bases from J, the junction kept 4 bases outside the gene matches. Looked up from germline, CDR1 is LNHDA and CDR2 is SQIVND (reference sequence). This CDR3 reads CASSMDRVGYNEQFF. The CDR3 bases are TGTGCCAGTAGTATGGACAGGGTGGGCTACAATGAGCAGTTCTTC.

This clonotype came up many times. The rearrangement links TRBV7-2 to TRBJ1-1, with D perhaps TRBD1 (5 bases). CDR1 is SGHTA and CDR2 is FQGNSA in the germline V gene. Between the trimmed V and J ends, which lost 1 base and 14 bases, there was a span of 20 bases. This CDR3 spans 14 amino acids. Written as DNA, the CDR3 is TGTGCCAGCAGCTTAGAGGATACGGGGGGAAGAAGGTTCTTT. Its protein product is CASSLEDTGGRRFF.